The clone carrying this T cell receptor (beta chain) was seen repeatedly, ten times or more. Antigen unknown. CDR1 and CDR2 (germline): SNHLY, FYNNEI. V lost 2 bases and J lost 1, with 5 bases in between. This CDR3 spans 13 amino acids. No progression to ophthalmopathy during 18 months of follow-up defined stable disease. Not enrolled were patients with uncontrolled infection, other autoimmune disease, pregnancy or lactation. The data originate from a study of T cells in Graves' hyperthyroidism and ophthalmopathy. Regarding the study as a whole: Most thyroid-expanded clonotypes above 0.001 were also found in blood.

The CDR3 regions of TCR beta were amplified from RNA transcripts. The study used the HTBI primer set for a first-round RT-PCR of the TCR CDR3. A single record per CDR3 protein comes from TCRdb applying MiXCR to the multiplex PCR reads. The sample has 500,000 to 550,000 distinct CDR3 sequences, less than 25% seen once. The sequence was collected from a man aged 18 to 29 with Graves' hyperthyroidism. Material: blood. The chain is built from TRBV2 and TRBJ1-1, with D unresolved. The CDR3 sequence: CASSEYANTEAFF. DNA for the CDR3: TGTGCCAGCAGTGAATACGCGAACACTGAAGCTTTCTTT.